The clone carrying this T cell receptor beta chain was recorded only once. The conserved phenylalanine or tryptophan normally closing the CDR3 is absent here, so this likely arose from a read error. CDR1 DFQATT and CDR2 SNEGSKA come from the germline V gene (reference sequence). CDR3 length: 19 residues. Trimming removed 3 bases from V and 5 bases from J; junction bases left unmatched: 16. Individually, cDNA molecules had unique molecular identifiers attached to them. TCRdb re-analysed the 5' RACE reads in MiXCR, keeping a single row per CDR3 protein. The table shows more than 55,000 distinct CDR3 sequences, with 12% occurring only once. The sample originates from a study of early T cells in non-severe SARS-CoV-2 infection.

What was sequenced was whole blood. The receptor comes from an adult who was a healthcare worker with PCR-confirmed SARS-CoV-2 infection or an uninfected control (not recorded which). The chain has TRBV20-1 and TRBJ2-5; TRBD2 aligns across 15 bases. CDR3 nucleotide sequence: TGCAGTGCTAGCTTGGGGACTAGCGGGGGGCCCTACCCCCCCGAGACCCAGTACTCC. Translated, it gives CSASLGTSGGPYPPETQYS.